These 29 T cell receptor beta chains were all obtained from the same sample, sequenced in a study of blood T cell repertoires in COVID-19. Generated by immunoSEQ multiplex PCR, the TCRdb table keeps only in-frame clones and is missing some. The sample shows about 220,000 clones, roughly 90% of them seen only once. The source material was PBMCs or T cells enriched from blood (not recorded which). Every receptor here comes from a woman aged 25 to 39 with acute COVID-19.

This clone appeared once. The genes are TRBV27 and TRBJ1-6; no clear D gene. The CDR3 is 14 residues long. Deletions cut 4 bases from V and 10 bases from J, with 14 bases between. CDR1 MNHEY and CDR2 SMNVEV come from the germline V gene (reference sequence). The CDR3 region is CASSSVGVGSPLHF. In DNA, the CDR3 is TGTGCCAGCAGTTCAGTCGGAGTTGGGTCACCCCTCCACTTT.

V gene TRBV27 combines with J gene TRBJ2-7; D might be TRBD1 (6 bases). CDR1 and CDR2 (germline): MNHEY, SMNVEV (reference sequence). This CDR3 comprises 13 residues. V lost 2 bases and J lost 3, with 8 bases in between. This CDR3 reads CASSLGQNYEQYF. CDR3 DNA: TGTGCCAGCAGTTTAGGACAGAACTACGAGCAGTACTTC.

V gene TRBV10-3 combines with J gene TRBJ2-2; D might be TRBD1 (6 bases). Germline loops: CDR1 ENHRY, CDR2 SYGVKD. The CDR3 is 14 residues long. V lost 6 bases and J 0 bases, leaving 8 bases between the germline ends. CDR3 bases: TGTGCCATCAGGGACAGCACGAACACCGGGGAGCTGTTTTTT. Amino acid sequence: CAIRDSTNTGELFF.

The rearrangement uses TRBV6-5 and TRBJ1-2; 8 bases fit TRBD1. CDR3 size: 13 residues. J was trimmed by 4 bases and V by 10 bases; bases with no gene match: 8. The V gene's germline CDR1 is MNHEY and CDR2 SVGAGI. CDR3 coding DNA: TGTGCCACCTTCAGGACAGGGCGCTATGGCTACACCTTC. This gives the protein CATFRTGRYGYTF.

J is TRBJ1-4 and V is TRBV5-6, with 11 bases lining up with TRBD1. From germline, CDR1 is SGHDT and CDR2 YYEEEE. V dropped 4 bases and J dropped 7; count of bases not matched to a gene: 6. CDR3 length: 15 amino acids. CDR3 protein: CASSIPGQGGEKLFF. CDR3 nucleotide sequence: TGTGCCAGCAGCATTCCGGGACAGGGGGGTGAAAAACTGTTTTTT. Drawing the rest from reference TRBV5-6 and TRBJ1-4, the complete variable domain is DAGVTQSPTHLIKTRGQQVTLRCSPKSGHDTVSWYQQALGQGPQFIFQYYEEEERQRGNFPDRFSGHQFPNYSSELNVNALLLGDSALYLCASSIPGQGGEKLFFGSGTQLSVL.

CDR3 residues: CASSETGRYHSYEQYF. CDR3 in DNA: TGTGCCAGCAGTGAAACCGGTCGTTACCATTCCTACGAGCAGTACTTC. The chain employs TRBV25-1 and TRBJ2-7; D is unclear. The ends were cut back, 2 bases at V and 1 base at J, with 15 bases in the middle. CDR3 length equals 16 residues. Germline values: CDR1 MGHDK, CDR2 SYGVNS.

V usage is TRBV9 and J usage is TRBJ2-1; 10 nucleotides line up with TRBD1. Trimming cost V 4 bases and J 15 bases; bases outside gene matches: 16. The CDR3 has 15 amino acids. The germline V gene has CDR1 SGDLS and CDR2 YYNGEE. CDR3 sequence: CASSPRASGTGEMFF. In DNA form, the CDR3 reads TGTGCCAGCAGCCCCCGGGCCTCCGGGACAGGGGAGATGTTCTTC.

This clone appeared once. The chain is built from TRBV6-2 or TRBV6-3 and TRBJ1-1; D not certain. CDR3 length: 14 residues. The V end was cut by 2 bases, the J end by 5 bases, with 12 bases between. Germline V gene data show CDR1 as MNHEY and CDR2 as SVGEGT. CDR3 nucleotide sequence: TGTGCCAGCAGTTACAGGGATGGAGGGACTGAAGCTTTCTTT. Residues: CASSYRDGGTEAFF.

The chain carries TRBV7-6 and TRBJ2-3; 9 bases fit TRBD2. The CDR3 covers 16 residues. V lost 1 base and J lost 4; bases outside the gene matches: 6. Germline CDR1 SGHVS, CDR2 FNYEAQ. CDR3 in amino acids: CASSLEASGISDTQYF. The DNA of the CDR3 is TGTGCCAGCAGCTTAGAAGCTAGCGGGATATCAGATACGCAGTATTTT.

The chain couples TRBV6-5 to TRBJ2-3; 7 bases match TRBD1. V was clipped by 8 bases and J by 5 bases; unmatched bases: 7. This CDR3 contains 13 residues. CDR1 and CDR2 from the germline V gene are MNHEY and SVGAGI. CDR3 nucleotides: TGTGCCAGCGGCCCCGGGACAGAAGATACGCAGTATTTT. It translates to CASGPGTEDTQYF.

The chain employs TRBV5-8 and TRBJ1-1, with TRBD1 as a possible D gene (6 bases). Deletions cut 3 bases from V and 5 bases from J, with 11 bases between. CDR1 and CDR2 from the germline V gene are SGHTS and YDEGEE. This CDR3 is built from 13 residues. CDR3 residues: CASSSDRQTEAFF. CDR3 bases: TGTGCCAGCAGCTCGGACAGACAAACTGAAGCTTTCTTT.

A word on this clone: A read error may account for a junction end that differs from germline. The chain is built from TRBV6-5 and TRBJ2-7, with D perhaps matching TRBD2 (6 bases). Per the germline V gene, CDR1 is MNHEY and CDR2 is SVGAGI. This CDR3 region has 14 residues. The CDR3 sequence is CASSSGELSYEQYF. The DNA for the CDR3 is TGTGCCAGTAGTTCGGGGGAGCTCTCCTACGAGCAGTACTTC.

The rearrangement uses TRBV12-5 and TRBJ2-2; TRBD2 might be the D (7 bases). In germline, CDR1 is LGHNT, CDR2 FRNRAP. The germline V and J ends were trimmed by 3 bases and 3 bases, with 14 bases remaining between them. The CDR3 runs to 16 residues. The CDR3 loop is CASGFPRGGDTGELFF. CDR3 nucleotide sequence: TGTGCTAGTGGTTTCCCTAGGGGGGGAGACACCGGGGAGCTGTTTTTT.

The chain has TRBV12-5 and TRBJ2-7; TRBD1 agrees at 7 bases. The CDR3 contains 15 residues. The germline gives CDR1 LGHNT, CDR2 FRNRAP. Unmatched junction bases numbered 11, after V lost 6 bases and J lost 3 bases. The CDR3 DNA reads TGTGCTAGTGGCTCTATGACAGGGTATAACTACGAGCAGTACTTC. Translating it yields CASGSMTGYNYEQYF.

This clone was observed a handful of times. V and J are TRBV10-3 and TRBJ1-5, with D possibly TRBD1 on 5 matching bases. CDR3 length: 13 amino acids. From germline, CDR1 is ENHRY and CDR2 SYGVKD. V lost 4 bases and J 7 bases, leaving 11 bases between the germline ends. This CDR3 is CAISVGEAQPQHF. The CDR3 DNA reads TGTGCCATCAGTGTGGGGGAGGCACAGCCCCAGCATTTT.

The rearrangement uses TRBV27 and TRBJ1-2; D gene uncertain. V lost 0 bases to trimming and J lost 0 bases, with 11 bases between them. Germline V CDR1 and CDR2: MNHEY, SMNVEV (reference sequence). This CDR3 is 16 amino acids long. CDR3 sequence: CASSLSPATANYGYTF. The DNA for the CDR3 is TGTGCCAGCAGTTTATCGCCAGCCACAGCTAACTATGGCTACACCTTC.

The V gene is TRBV7-6, the J gene TRBJ1-1, with D perhaps matching TRBD1 (6 bases). In germline, CDR1 is SGHVS, CDR2 FNYEAQ. Trimming removed 5 bases from V and 5 bases from J, with 18 bases in between. The CDR3 has 15 residues. As DNA, the CDR3 is TGTGCCAGCAGCCCCACAGGGTTCAGGAGGACTGAAGCTTTCTTT. Its translation: CASSPTGFRRTEAFF. Together with reference TRBV7-6 and TRBJ1-1, the CDR3 gives the full variable domain: GAGVSQSPRYKVTKRGQDVALRCDPISGHVSLYWYRQALGQGPEFLTYFNYEAQQDKSGLPNDRFSAERPEGSISTLTIQRTEQRDSAMYRCASSPTGFRRTEAFFGQGTRLTVV.

The rearrangement links TRBV5-4 to TRBJ2-1; D not resolved. This CDR3 is built from 17 residues. Trimming pared 0 bases from V and 0 bases from J, leaving 13 bases between. Germline assignment: CDR1 SGHNT and CDR2 YYREEE (reference sequence). CDR3 DNA: TGTGCCAGCAGCTTGGGTGGCAGCCGGAGCTCCTACAATGAGCAGTTCTTC. Translated, it gives CASSLGGSRSSYNEQFF.

This chain joins TRBV6-5 and TRBJ1-2; the D is unclear. The V and J ends lost 7 bases and 4 bases respectively, with 10 bases between them. The CDR3 consists of 12 residues. Germline values: CDR1 MNHEY, CDR2 SVGAGI. CDR3 bases: TGTGCCAGCACTAGGATCCTCTATGGCTACACCTTC. Translated, it gives CASTRILYGYTF.

In nucleotides, the CDR3 is TGCAGCGTTGAATTGGAGGATGGCTACACCTTC. Translating gives CSVELEDGYTF. This rearrangement joins TRBV29-1 to TRBJ1-2; D call uncertain. Germline assignment: CDR1 SQVTM and CDR2 ANQGSEA. The CDR3 consists of 11 residues. Trimming stripped 2 bases from V and 6 bases from J, with 7 bases between. The full variable domain, with the rest looked up from reference TRBV29-1 and TRBJ1-2, is SAVISQKPSRDICQRGTSLTIQCQVDSQVTMMFWYRQQPGQSLTLIATANQGSEATYESGFVIDKFPISRPNLTFSTLTVSNMSPEDSSIYLCSVELEDGYTFGSGTRLTVV.

This clone has only a few counts. This sequence joins TRBV30 and TRBJ1-5, with a possible D match to TRBD1 (6 bases). V lost 1 base and J lost 6, with 13 bases in between. Germline assignment: CDR1 GTSNPN and CDR2 SVGIG (reference sequence). The CDR3 contains 14 residues. The CDR3 DNA reads TGTGCCTGGAGTGGGGCGGGGGCCCTTCAGCCCCAGCATTTT. It specifies CAWSGAGALQPQHF.

The rearrangement links TRBV6-5 to TRBJ1-6; 10 nucleotides agree with TRBD1. The V gene end was trimmed by 6 bases and the J gene end by 10 bases; junction bases not matched to a gene: 6. Germline V gene lookup returns CDR1 MNHEY and CDR2 SVGAGI. The CDR3 loop spans 14 amino acids. For the CDR3, the DNA is TGTGCCAGCAGGGCCGACAGGGGGCAATCACCCCTCCACTTT. As protein: CASRADRGQSPLHF.

The CDR3 is CASSLHRDRNTIYF. The CDR3 DNA sequence: TGTGCCAGCAGTTTACACAGGGACAGAAACACCATATATTTT. This sequence joins TRBV27 and TRBJ1-3; TRBD1 is a possible D gene (6 bases). Trimming left V 2 bases short and J 5 bases short, with 10 bases between. CDR3 length: 14 amino acids. CDR1 and CDR2 (germline): MNHEY, SMNVEV (reference sequence).

This clone came up once. The chain couples TRBV10-1 to TRBJ2-7; 9 bases agree with TRBD1. Germline V gene sequence: CDR1 WNHNN, CDR2 SYGVQD (reference sequence). The CDR3 runs 15 residues. Trimming cost V 6 bases and J 1 base; bases outside gene matches: 7. CDR3 sequence reads: CASSAGTGISYEQYF. CDR3 sequence (DNA): TGCGCCAGCAGCGCCGGGACAGGGATTTCCTACGAGCAGTACTTC.

This clone appeared a few times. The chain joins TRBV5-1 to TRBJ1-1, with D maybe TRBD1 (5 bases). The CDR3 covers 19 residues. Trimming cost V 0 bases and J 7 bases, with 28 bases left between them. Looked up from germline, CDR1 is SGHRS and CDR2 is YFSETQ. The CDR3 DNA follows: TGCGCCAGCAGCTTGGGGTTTTTCGGTATACAGGCCCCCAGAGGTGAAGCTTTCTTT. Protein: CASSLGFFGIQAPRGEAFF.

The J gene is TRBJ2-7, the V gene TRBV29-1; TRBD1 aligns across 8 bases. CDR1 SQVTM and CDR2 ANQGSEA come from the germline V gene. The CDR3 extends over 12 amino acids. The V and J ends lost 6 bases and 6 bases, in that order; junction bases with no gene match: 7. CDR3 sequence: CSVGQGEAEQYF. DNA for the CDR3: TGCAGCGTAGGACAGGGTGAGGCCGAGCAGTACTTC.

The chain is built from TRBV30 and TRBJ1-3; D gene uncertain. This CDR3 contains 13 residues. Per germline, CDR1 GTSNPN and CDR2 SVGIG (reference sequence). V was pared by 3 bases and J by 1 base, with 7 bases between. The CDR3 nucleotides are TGTGCCTGGAGCCCCGGGTCTGGAAACACCATATATTTT. Translating it yields CAWSPGSGNTIYF.

V gene TRBV9 combines with J gene TRBJ1-4; weak D call: TRBD1 (5 bases). Trimming took 2 bases from V and 7 from J, leaving 18 bases between them. Germline V CDR1 and CDR2: SGDLS, YYNGEE. The CDR3 spans 16 residues. Here the CDR3 DNA reads TGTGCCAGCAGCGTCGGTTCCCAGGCGGGGGGTGAAAAACTGTTTTTT. Amino acids: CASSVGSQAGGEKLFF.

This clone was seen just once. The chain couples TRBV19 to TRBJ1-1; tentatively, D is TRBD1 (5 bases). Per the germline V gene, CDR1 is LNHDA and CDR2 is SQIVND (reference sequence). Between the trimmed V and J ends, which lost 7 bases and 6 bases, there was a span of 18 bases. The CDR3 spans 14 residues. The CDR3 DNA follows: TGTGCCAGTAATCAGGGACGGGACTTGCCTGAAGCTTTCTTT. It specifies CASNQGRDLPEAFF.